The clone carrying this TCR beta chain showed up just once. The CDR3 extends over 16 amino acids. The V and J ends lost 3 bases and 0 bases respectively, with 9 bases between them. Germline CDR1 SGHTA, CDR2 FQGNSA. Clones were read by immunoSEQ multiplex PCR, and TCRdb kept only the in-frame ones, dropping some. The table records roughly 2 million clones, approximately 95% of them present only once. The data belong to a study of shared clonotypes between healthy human individuals. This receptor was taken from a man aged 18 to 30 in good health. The sample was naive CD4+ T cells sorted from blood. As for subset: CD45RA+ positively selected. The chain combines TRBV7-2 with TRBJ2-6; the D is unclear. CDR3 protein: CASSLEGFSGANVLTF. In DNA form, the CDR3 reads TGTGCCAGCAGCTTGGAAGGATTCTCTGGGGCCAACGTCCTGACTTTC.